The 13 T cell receptor beta chains listed next were all sequenced from one sample in a study of blood T cell repertoires in COVID-19. Profiling relied on immunoSEQ multiplex PCR, and the TCRdb table lists in-frame clones only, not all of them. This table holds 220,000 or so clones, roughly 75% found once. The specimen sequenced was peripheral blood. These receptors all come from a woman aged 65 to 85 with acute or convalescent COVID-19.

This clone has only one observation. The chain has TRBV4-1 and TRBJ1-1; D perhaps matches TRBD1 (6 bases). The length of the CDR3 is 16 residues. The germline gives CDR1 MGHRA, CDR2 YSYEKL. V lost 4 bases and J lost 1, with 16 bases in between. In DNA form, the CDR3 reads TGCGCCAGCAGCCCCCGAACCGAGACAGGGAACACTGAAGCTTTCTTT. The encoded protein is CASSPRTETGNTEAFF.

This chain uses TRBV12-3 or TRBV12-4 with TRBJ1-1, with D perhaps matching TRBD1 (5 bases). V gave up 8 bases and J gave up 3 bases, with 13 bases separating them. The CDR3 contains 13 residues. CDR3 in amino acids: CASRSGGDTEAFF. As DNA, the CDR3 is TGTGCCAGCCGTTCCGGGGGGGACACTGAAGCTTTCTTT.

The CDR3 loop reads CASSQTGRGTEAFF. The CDR3 DNA reads TGTGCCAGCAGCCAAACCGGACGAGGGACTGAAGCTTTCTTT. The genes are TRBV28 and TRBJ1-1; no clear D. Germline V gives CDR1 MDHEN, CDR2 SYDVKM. This CDR3 has 14 residues. V was shortened by 6 bases and J by 5 bases, with 16 bases between the two germline ends.

The rearrangement links TRBV6-6 to TRBJ1-6; D might be TRBD1 (6 bases). Trimming cost V 0 bases and J 7 bases, with 13 bases left between them. The CDR3 is made up of 16 amino acids. Looked up from germline, CDR1 is MNHNY and CDR2 is SVGAGI (reference sequence). CDR3 sequence reads: CASSYSQGPKNSPLHF. The CDR3 DNA reads TGTGCCAGCAGTTACTCGCAGGGGCCGAAGAATTCACCCCTCCACTTT.

This clone was seen a few times. This chain connects TRBV27 to TRBJ1-5; 7 bases line up with TRBD1. The CDR3 is 13 amino acids. V lost 4 bases, J lost 9 bases, and 6 bases stayed unmatched. Per germline, CDR1 MNHEY and CDR2 SMNVEV (reference sequence). CDR3 DNA sequence: TGTGCCAGCAGTTACGACAGGGAGAGGCCCCAGCATTTT. Translating it yields CASSYDRERPQHF.

This rearrangement joins TRBV6-6 to TRBJ1-1, with TRBD1 as a possible D gene (6 bases). This CDR3 spans 14 amino acids. CDR1 and CDR2 from the germline V gene are MNHNY and SVGAGI (reference sequence). The V end lost 4 bases, the J end lost 4 bases, and 13 bases lay between the germline ends. CDR3 coding DNA: TGTGCCAGCAGTTTTGAACAGGGTAGCACTGAAGCTTTCTTT. Protein product: CASSFEQGSTEAFF.

This chain connects TRBV24-1 to TRBJ2-3, with D perhaps TRBD1 (5 bases). The germline V gene has CDR1 KGHDR and CDR2 SFDVKD. This CDR3 comprises 15 residues. V lost 5 bases, J lost 2 bases, and 13 bases lay in between. DNA of the CDR3: TGTGCCACCAGTGCTGGTGACAGAGCCACAGATACGCAGTATTTT. This gives the protein CATSAGDRATDTQYF.

This clone was seen more than once but under ten times. Here the CDR3 reads CASRGTFNYEQYF. CDR3 in DNA: TGTGCCAGCAGGGGGACTTTTAACTACGAGCAGTACTTC. The chain uses TRBV2 and TRBJ2-7; possible D gene TRBD2, 6 bases. The CDR3 length is 13 residues. Germline CDR1 and CDR2: SNHLY and FYNNEI. Deletions cut 6 bases from V and 3 bases from J, with 12 bases between.

In this sample, this clone turned up once. The J gene is TRBJ2-4, the V gene TRBV9; TRBD2 matches at 14 bases. The V gene's germline CDR1 is SGDLS and CDR2 YYNGEE. The CDR3 has 19 residues. Trimming removed 4 bases from V and 2 bases from J; junction bases left unmatched: 11. CDR3 protein: CASSPPGLAGAGTKNIQYF. The CDR3 DNA sequence: TGTGCCAGCAGCCCCCCGGGACTAGCGGGAGCGGGAACCAAAAACATTCAGTACTTC.

J is TRBJ1-1 and V is TRBV12-3 or TRBV12-4, with D possibly TRBD1 on 6 matching bases. The CDR3 contains 12 residues. The V end lost 5 bases, the J end lost 8 bases, and 12 bases lay between the germline ends. The CDR3 DNA sequence: TGTGCCAGCAGTGCCGGGACAAAAGAAGCTTTCTTT. Protein sequence: CASSAGTKEAFF.

The rearrangement links TRBV5-1 to TRBJ2-3; D gene ambiguous. Between the trimmed V and J ends, which lost 2 bases and 1 base, there was a span of 5 bases. The germline gives CDR1 SGHRS, CDR2 YFSETQ. The length of the CDR3 is 13 residues. The CDR3: CASSLEGTDTQYF. Written as DNA, the CDR3 is TGCGCCAGCAGCTTAGAGGGCACAGATACGCAGTATTTT.

Regarding this clone: Other DNA sequences of this sample code for an identical CDR3. The V and J genes are TRBV18 and TRBJ2-7; perhaps TRBD1 as D (5 bases). Trimming pared 3 bases from V and 1 base from J, leaving 7 bases between. This CDR3 is 13 amino acids long. Germline V CDR1 and CDR2: KGHSH, LQKENI. The CDR3 DNA sequence: TGTGCCAGCTCACCCCAGGGTTCCTACGAGCAGTACTTC. Translating it yields CASSPQGSYEQYF.

This clone appeared a few times. The rearrangement links TRBV9 to TRBJ2-5, with D possibly matching TRBD1 (6 bases). The CDR3 runs to 15 residues. Germline assignment: CDR1 SGDLS and CDR2 YYNGEE. Trimming pared 0 bases from V and 5 bases from J, leaving 14 bases between. The CDR3 region is CASSVGGTPFETQYF. The CDR3 DNA sequence: TGTGCCAGCAGCGTAGGTGGGACACCCTTCGAGACCCAGTACTTC.